This entry lists 12 T cell receptor beta chains sequenced from one sample in a study of blood T cell repertoires in COVID-19. The table came from immunoSEQ multiplex PCR; TCRdb's copy has only in-frame clones and leaves some out. The table has some 250,000 clones, approximately 88% seen once; the top ten hold 25% to 35%. Specimen: peripheral blood. These receptors originate from a man aged 35-49 years with acute or convalescent COVID-19.

The chain links TRBV5-4 to TRBJ1-4, with 7 bases matching TRBD1. V was clipped by 4 bases and J by 0 bases; unmatched bases: 0. Per germline, CDR1 SGHNT and CDR2 YYREEE (reference sequence). The CDR3 is made up of 14 amino acids. The CDR3 sequence: CASSQGATNEKLFF. Written as DNA, the CDR3 is TGTGCCAGCAGCCAGGGGGCAACTAATGAAAAACTGTTTTTT.

V is TRBV27 and J is TRBJ1-2; the D gene is possibly TRBD1 (6 bases). Trimming pared 6 bases from V and 3 bases from J, leaving 17 bases between. This CDR3 comprises 15 residues. CDR1 is MNHEY, CDR2 SMNVEV, per germline (reference sequence). The CDR3 nucleotides are TGTGCCAGCAGCCGAAACCACAGGGCCGACTATGGCTACACCTTC. Protein sequence: CASSRNHRADYGYTF.

This chain links TRBV3-1 (or the pseudogene TRBV3-2) with TRBJ1-2; no clear D gene. The V gene's germline CDR1 is LGHDT and CDR2 YNNKEL (reference sequence). V shed 5 bases and J shed 7 bases, with 11 bases lying between them. This CDR3 comprises 12 residues. CDR3 residues: CASSAEWAGYTF. In nucleotides, the CDR3 is TGTGCCAGCAGCGCAGAGTGGGCTGGCTACACCTTC.

This clone was recorded only once. The CDR3 region has the DNA TGCGCCAGCAGCTTGAGCGGGGACGGGTCACCCCTCCACTTT. Its translation: CASSLSGDGSPLHF. The rearrangement uses TRBV5-1 and TRBJ1-6; a weak D match, TRBD1 (5 bases). CDR1 is SGHRS, CDR2 YFSETQ, per germline. The CDR3 has 14 amino acids. Trimming pared 1 base from V and 10 bases from J, leaving 12 bases between.

The CDR3 bases are TGCAGCGCTGGAGGGGCCGGGGAGCTGTTTTTT. This codes for CSAGGAGELFF. The chain recombines TRBV29-1 with TRBJ2-2; a possible D gene is TRBD2 (6 bases). V lost 7 bases and J lost 6, with 9 bases in between. The CDR3 is 11 amino acids. The germline V gene encodes CDR1 SQVTM and CDR2 ANQGSEA.

In this sample, this clone turned up once. The CDR3 loop reads CASSPPGLTYNEQFF. The CDR3, as DNA: TGTGCCAGCAGTCCCCCGGGACTAACATACAATGAGCAGTTCTTC. The rearrangement uses TRBV28 and TRBJ2-1, with 7 bases lining up with TRBD2. Germline V gene data show CDR1 as MDHEN and CDR2 as SYDVKM. The CDR3 has 15 residues. Germline trimming cut 5 bases from V and 4 bases from J; bases unmatched to any gene: 8.

The chain is built from TRBV6-6 and TRBJ1-5, with TRBD1 matching over 7 bases. V lost 5 bases, J lost 7 bases, and 5 bases stayed unmatched. This CDR3 spans 13 amino acids. The V gene's germline CDR1 is MNHNY and CDR2 SVGAGI (reference sequence). The CDR3 here is CASSRQGRQPQHF. DNA for the CDR3: TGTGCCAGCAGTCGACAGGGTAGACAGCCCCAGCATTTT.

The chain couples TRBV3-1 (or the pseudogene TRBV3-2) to TRBJ1-1; 7 bases match TRBD1. Germline CDR1 is LGHDT and CDR2 is YNNKEL (reference sequence). CDR3 length: 14 residues. The junction had 11 bases not matched to a gene; V was cut back by 3 bases and J by 10 bases. The CDR3 reads CASSQGYRGGGAFF. The CDR3 DNA reads as TGTGCCAGCAGCCAGGGGTACAGGGGTGGGGGAGCTTTCTTT.

The V gene is TRBV4-2, the J gene TRBJ2-3, with TRBD2 identical over 9 bases. In germline, CDR1 is LGHNA, CDR2 YNFKEQ. The CDR3 length is 15 residues. V gave up 4 bases and J gave up 3 bases; unmatched junction bases: 5. The CDR3 loop is CASSPVAGETDTQYF. Here the CDR3 DNA reads TGTGCCAGCAGCCCAGTAGCGGGAGAAACAGATACGCAGTATTTT.

The rearrangement joins TRBV18 to TRBJ1-1, with D possibly matching TRBD1 (6 bases). The V gene's germline CDR1 is KGHSH and CDR2 LQKENI. Trimming removed 6 bases from V and 2 bases from J, with 13 bases in between. The CDR3 is 14 residues long. The CDR3 nucleotides are TGTGCCAGCTCGGGCCGGACAGCCAACACTGAAGCTTTCTTT. This encodes CASSGRTANTEAFF.

The chain combines TRBV3-1 (or the pseudogene TRBV3-2) with TRBJ1-2, with D hard to call. V lost 4 bases to trimming and J lost 7 bases, with 25 bases between them. CDR1 and CDR2 from the germline V gene are LGHDT and YNNKEL (reference sequence). This CDR3 has 17 amino acids. CDR3 sequence reads: CASSPAFSGAVRSGYTF. CDR3 DNA sequence: TGTGCCAGCAGCCCGGCATTTTCCGGAGCAGTCAGAAGTGGCTACACCTTC.

Remarks on this clone: The sample has other DNA sequences that encode this CDR3 too. The rearrangement links TRBV9 to TRBJ2-1; D is undetermined. The CDR3 contains 15 residues. CDR1 and CDR2 (germline): SGDLS, YYNGEE. The V end lost 0 bases, the J end lost 0 bases, and 7 bases lay between the germline ends. CDR3 protein: CASSVVGGSYNEQFF. In DNA form, the CDR3 reads TGTGCCAGCAGCGTAGTTGGCGGCTCCTACAATGAGCAGTTCTTC. Filled out from reference TRBV9 and TRBJ2-1, the complete variable domain reads DSGVTQTPKHLITATGQRVTLRCSPRSGDLSVYWYQQSLDQGLQFLIQYYNGEERAKGNILERFSAQQFPDLHSELNLSSLELGDSALYFCASSVVGGSYNEQFFGPGTRLTVL.